This T cell receptor (beta chain) was documented in a study of blood T cell repertoires in COVID-19. This CDR3 has 13 residues. Between the trimmed V and J ends, which lost 2 bases and 7 bases, there was a span of 9 bases. Germline assignment: CDR1 SGHAT and CDR2 FQNNGV. Libraries were prepared by immunoSEQ multiplex PCR; TCRdb keeps only in-frame clonotypes and omits some of them. The table has approximately 110,000 clones, roughly 90% seen once. This clone has a handful of counts. Specimen: peripheral blood. The clonotype originates from a woman aged 70 to 79 who had recovered from COVID-19. The genes are TRBV11-2 and TRBJ1-5; D uncertain. CDR3 bases: TGTGCCAGCAGCTTACAGGAAGACCAGCCCCAGCATTTT. It is translated as CASSLQEDQPQHF.